The entry below describes one T cell receptor (beta chain). This clone appeared a few times. The specificity of this receptor is unknown. No much larger clonotype is one base removed from it; base qualities were not supplied. These data come from a study of shared clonotypes between healthy human individuals (dated by TCRdb to 2019 to 2021). Concerning the study at large: The cohort comprised two women and a few men aged 18 to 49 years. For each donor, CD4 naive and CD4 memory were each given three plates, CD8 naive was given two plates, and CD8 memory was given one plate. To estimate repertoire size and how much clonotypes are shared between individuals, the study performed deep sequencing of blood TCR repertoires from five healthy adults. Different laboratories and diverse techniques were used to prepare libraries and sequence TCR repertoires, to increase sequencing depth and limit assay-specific biases. Per donor, leukapheresis produced somewhere between about 0.94 and 8.9 billion PBMCs. The investigation overall reported the following: Across a handful of donors, about 5% of naive CD4, 3% to 4% of naive CD8, 2.3% of memory CD4, and about 0.44% of memory CD8 clonotypes were shared. Pairwise subsampling indicated that sequencing depth was expected to affect the degree of clonotype sharing among donors. Sampling was restricted to blood, and TCR repertoires in tissues likely differ from the TCR repertoires found in blood. Higher generation probabilities were observed for clonotypes shared by all four sorted-subset donors than for non-shared clonotypes. Even with the large sequencing depth, rarefaction of the sorted-subset datasets indicated that sequencing was incomplete. Because the study included a small number of donors, the genetic and exposure-history diversity represented was limited. Naive subsets generally had larger estimated clonotype richness than memory subsets.

Using the deep immunoSEQ assay, multiplex PCR amplified TCR CDR3 regions from genomic DNA. Genomic DNA extracted from each cell subset was distributed evenly over all wells of several immunoSEQ 96-well plates, and each plate served as one replicate. For sorted subsets, around 200 ng genomic DNA, equal to tens of thousands of T cell genomes, was loaded into each replicate PCR. Purified libraries were measured with a Qubit 3.0 fluorometer, size-checked on a Bioanalyzer 2100, and measured again with the KAPA Library Quantification kit. Every immunoSEQ 96-well plate was sequenced on a separate single-read 150-cycle Illumina NextSeq 550 flow cell. The paper's processing steps were these. Because the immunoSEQ output included only junctional sequences and no quality scores, the filtering could not be the same as the filtering used for full-length reads. Sequences were annotated with PyIR, a Python wrapper for IgBLAST v1.9, and V/J genes and CDR3 were assigned using IMGT germline references. Reads were filtered out if the reads had weak V/J assignments (E-value above 1e-6), no CDR3, stop codons, out-of-frame junctions, or ambiguous translated residues. A V3J clonotype was defined by an identical inferred V gene, J gene, and CDR3 amino acid sequence. The percentage overlap between two repertoires was calculated by dividing the number of shared unique clonotypes by the size of the smaller repertoire. RTK rarefaction, the Chao1 estimator, and Recon v2.1 estimates of unobserved clonotypes were used to assess repertoire richness. For all TCRbeta clonotypes obtained by the gDNA method from a handful of donors, generation probabilities were computed with OLGA. TCRdb limited this immuneACCESS table to in-frame rearrangements with V and J called. A share of clones is missing; checked studies link under half to unresolved V genes, and the rest is unexplained. The DNA gave D and trimming, while V, J and clone size come from that table. The sample has about 980,000 clones on record, more than 75% of them singletons. The ten largest clonotypes hold roughly 1.5% of the sample.

Healthy HIV-negative adults with no recently reported acute infections or vaccinations were included as donors. Only Caucasian adults living in Nashville, Tennessee, USA were represented among the donors. CD4+ T cells were enriched by magnetic negative selection, after which naive cells were positively selected on CD45RA and the negative fraction was taken as the memory subset. Blood was collected by leukapheresis, and PBMCs were isolated by Ficoll-Histopaque density gradient centrifugation and then cryopreserved in liquid nitrogen vapor phase. Purity and quantity of every magnetically sorted T cell population were checked by analytical flow cytometry. Each sorted fraction had its genomic DNA isolated and then quantified by UV absorbance on a Nanodrop 2000c. Unmatched junction bases come to 11, with V trimmed by 7 bases and J by 5 bases. Spanning cysteine to phenylalanine, the CDR3 consists of 15 amino acids. Only the CDR3 portion is preserved as DNA: 45 bases, with reading frame beginning at the first base. The germline V gene provides CDR1 SNHLY and CDR2 FYNNEI.

This receptor was identified in a man younger than 30 in good health. Sequenced sample: memory CD4+ T cells sorted from blood. In the paper's terms, the cell subset or site label means: CD45RA-negative fraction. The chain links TRBV2 with TRBJ1-2, with 9 middle bases fitting TRBD1. The nucleotide sequence reads as follows: TGTGCCAGCAATAGTGGGACAGGGTATGGGTATGGCTACACCTTC. It is translated as CASNSGTGYGYGYTF.